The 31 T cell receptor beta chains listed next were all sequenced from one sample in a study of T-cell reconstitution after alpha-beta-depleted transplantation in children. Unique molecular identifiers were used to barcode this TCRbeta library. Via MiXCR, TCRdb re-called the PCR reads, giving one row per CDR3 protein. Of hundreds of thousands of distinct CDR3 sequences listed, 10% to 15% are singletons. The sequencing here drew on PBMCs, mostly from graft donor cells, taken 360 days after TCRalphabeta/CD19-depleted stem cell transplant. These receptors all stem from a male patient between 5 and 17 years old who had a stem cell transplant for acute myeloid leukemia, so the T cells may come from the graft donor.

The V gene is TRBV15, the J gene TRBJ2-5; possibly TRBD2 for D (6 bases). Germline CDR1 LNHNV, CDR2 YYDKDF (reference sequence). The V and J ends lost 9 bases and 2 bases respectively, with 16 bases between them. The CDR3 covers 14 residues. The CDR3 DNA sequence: TGTGCCACAAGGAGTAGCGGATCTCAAGAGACCCAGTACTTC. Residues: CATRSSGSQETQYF. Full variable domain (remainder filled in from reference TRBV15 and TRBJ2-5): DAMVIQNPRYQVTQFGKPVTLSCSQTLNHNVMYWYQQKSSQAPKLLFHYYDKDFNNEADTPDNFQSRRPNTSFCFLDIRSPGLGDTAMYLCATRSSGSQETQYFGPGTRLLVL.

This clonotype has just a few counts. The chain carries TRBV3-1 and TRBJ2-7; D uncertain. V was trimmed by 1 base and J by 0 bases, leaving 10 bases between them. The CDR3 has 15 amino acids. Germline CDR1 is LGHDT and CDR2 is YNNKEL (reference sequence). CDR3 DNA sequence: TGTGCCAGCAGCCAAGGGCGATTAAGCTCCTACGAGCAGTACTTC. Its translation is CASSQGRLSSYEQYF.

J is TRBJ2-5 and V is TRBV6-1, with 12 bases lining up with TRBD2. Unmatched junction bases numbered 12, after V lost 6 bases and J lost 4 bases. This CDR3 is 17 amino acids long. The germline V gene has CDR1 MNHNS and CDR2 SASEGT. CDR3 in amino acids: CASSRLGLAGIGETQYF. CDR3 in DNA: TGTGCCAGCAGCCGTCTTGGACTAGCGGGAATCGGAGAGACCCAGTACTTC.

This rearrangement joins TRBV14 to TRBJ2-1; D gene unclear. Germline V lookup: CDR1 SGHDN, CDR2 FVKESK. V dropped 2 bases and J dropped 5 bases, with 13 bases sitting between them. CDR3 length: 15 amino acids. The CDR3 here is CASSQPGQPHNEQFF. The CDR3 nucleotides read TGTGCCAGCAGCCAACCGGGTCAGCCCCACAATGAGCAGTTCTTC. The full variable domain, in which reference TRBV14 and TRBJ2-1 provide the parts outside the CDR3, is EAGVTQFPSHSVIEKGQTVTLRCDPISGHDNLYWYRRVMGKEIKFLLHFVKESKQDESGMPNNRFLAERTGGTYSTLKVQPAELEDSGVYFCASSQPGQPHNEQFFGPGTRLTVL.

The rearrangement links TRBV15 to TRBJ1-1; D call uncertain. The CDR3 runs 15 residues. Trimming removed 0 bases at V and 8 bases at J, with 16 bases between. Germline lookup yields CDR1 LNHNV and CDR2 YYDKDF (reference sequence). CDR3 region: CATSREVGELEEAFF. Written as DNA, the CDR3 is TGTGCCACCAGCAGAGAGGTCGGGGAGCTTGAAGAAGCTTTCTTT. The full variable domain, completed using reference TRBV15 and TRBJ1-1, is DAMVIQNPRYQVTQFGKPVTLSCSQTLNHNVMYWYQQKSSQAPKLLFHYYDKDFNNEADTPDNFQSRRPNTSFCFLDIRSPGLGDTAMYLCATSREVGELEEAFFGQGTRLTVV.

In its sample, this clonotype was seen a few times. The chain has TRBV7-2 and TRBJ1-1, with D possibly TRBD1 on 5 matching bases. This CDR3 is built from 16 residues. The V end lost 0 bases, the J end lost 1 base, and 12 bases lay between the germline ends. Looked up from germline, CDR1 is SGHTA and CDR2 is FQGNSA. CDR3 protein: CASSLARGRANTEAFF. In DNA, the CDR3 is TGTGCCAGCAGCTTAGCTAGGGGCAGGGCGAACACTGAAGCTTTCTTT.

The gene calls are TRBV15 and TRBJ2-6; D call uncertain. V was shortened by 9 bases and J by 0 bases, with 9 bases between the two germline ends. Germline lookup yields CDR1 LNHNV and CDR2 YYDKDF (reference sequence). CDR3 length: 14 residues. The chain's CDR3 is CATRQVSGANVLTF. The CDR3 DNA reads TGTGCCACGCGCCAGGTCTCTGGGGCCAACGTCCTGACTTTC. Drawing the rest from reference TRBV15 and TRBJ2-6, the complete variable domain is DAMVIQNPRYQVTQFGKPVTLSCSQTLNHNVMYWYQQKSSQAPKLLFHYYDKDFNNEADTPDNFQSRRPNTSFCFLDIRSPGLGDTAMYLCATRQVSGANVLTFGAGSRLTVL.

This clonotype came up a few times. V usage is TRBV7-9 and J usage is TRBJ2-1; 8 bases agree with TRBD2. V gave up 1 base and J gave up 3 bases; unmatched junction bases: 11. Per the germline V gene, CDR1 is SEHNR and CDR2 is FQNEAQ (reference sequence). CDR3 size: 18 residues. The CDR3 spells CASSLDPLAEVGYNEQFF. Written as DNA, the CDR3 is TGTGCCAGCAGCTTAGATCCACTAGCGGAGGTTGGCTACAATGAGCAGTTCTTC.

CDR3: CASSLVGFSKWNEQFF. The CDR3 region has the DNA TGTGCCAGCAGCTTAGTTGGATTCTCAAAGTGGAATGAGCAGTTCTTC. The chain is built from TRBV7-6 and TRBJ2-1; no firm D call. V was trimmed by 1 base and J by 7 bases, leaving 17 bases between them. The CDR3 has 16 amino acids. Germline values: CDR1 SGHVS, CDR2 FNYEAQ.

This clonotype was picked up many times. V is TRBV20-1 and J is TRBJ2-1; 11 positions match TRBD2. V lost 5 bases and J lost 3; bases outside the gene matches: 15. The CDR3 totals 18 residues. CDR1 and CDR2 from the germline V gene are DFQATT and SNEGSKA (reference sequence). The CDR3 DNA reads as TGCAGTGCTCGCGTCTTTTTAGCGGGAGGGCCGATCTACAATGAGCAGTTCTTC. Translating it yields CSARVFLAGGPIYNEQFF.

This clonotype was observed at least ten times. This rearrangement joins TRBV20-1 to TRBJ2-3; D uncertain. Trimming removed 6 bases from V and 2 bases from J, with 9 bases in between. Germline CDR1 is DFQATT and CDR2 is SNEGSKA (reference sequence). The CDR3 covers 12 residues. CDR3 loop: CSARKVTDTQYF. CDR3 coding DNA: TGCAGTGCAAGGAAGGTCACAGATACGCAGTATTTT.

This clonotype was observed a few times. The CDR3 loop is CASSLSPGEENEQFF. The CDR3, as DNA: TGTGCCAGCAGCCTGAGTCCGGGAGAAGAGAATGAGCAGTTCTTC. The V call is TRBV3-1, the J call TRBJ2-1; the D gene is possibly TRBD2 (6 bases). Germline V gives CDR1 LGHDT, CDR2 YNNKEL (reference sequence). This CDR3 is 15 amino acids long. The germline V and J ends were trimmed by 4 bases and 7 bases, with 17 bases remaining between them.

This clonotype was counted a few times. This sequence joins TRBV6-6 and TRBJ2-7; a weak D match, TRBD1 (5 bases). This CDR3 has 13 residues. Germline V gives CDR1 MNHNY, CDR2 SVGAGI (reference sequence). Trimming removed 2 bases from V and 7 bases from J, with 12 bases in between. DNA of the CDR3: TGTGCCAGCAGTTACCAGGGAATGGGTGAGCAGTACTTC. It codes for CASSYQGMGEQYF.

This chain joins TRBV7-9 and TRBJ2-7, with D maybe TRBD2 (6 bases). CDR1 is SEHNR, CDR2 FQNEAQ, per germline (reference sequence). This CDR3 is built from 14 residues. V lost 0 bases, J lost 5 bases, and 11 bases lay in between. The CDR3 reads CASSLALGGDEQYF. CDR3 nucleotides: TGTGCCAGCAGCTTAGCCCTCGGAGGGGACGAGCAGTACTTC.

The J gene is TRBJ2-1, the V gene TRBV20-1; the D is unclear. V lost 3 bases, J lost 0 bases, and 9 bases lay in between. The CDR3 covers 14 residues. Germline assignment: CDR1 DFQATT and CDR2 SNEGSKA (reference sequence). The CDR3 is CSARALASYNEQFF. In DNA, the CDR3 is TGCAGTGCTAGGGCTTTGGCCTCCTACAATGAGCAGTTCTTC.

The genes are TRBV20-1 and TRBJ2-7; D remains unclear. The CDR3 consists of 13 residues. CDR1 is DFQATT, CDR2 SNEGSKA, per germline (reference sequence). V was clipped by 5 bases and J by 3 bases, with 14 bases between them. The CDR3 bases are TGCAGTGCTGACCCTCTTTACGGCTACGAGCAGTACTTC. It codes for CSADPLYGYEQYF.

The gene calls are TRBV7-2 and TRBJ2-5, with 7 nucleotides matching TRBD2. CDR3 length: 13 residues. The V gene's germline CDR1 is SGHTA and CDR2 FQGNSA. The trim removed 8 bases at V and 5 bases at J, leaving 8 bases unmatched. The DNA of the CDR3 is TGTGCCAGCGTGGGGTGGGAGGGGGAGACCCAGTACTTC. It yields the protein CASVGWEGETQYF.

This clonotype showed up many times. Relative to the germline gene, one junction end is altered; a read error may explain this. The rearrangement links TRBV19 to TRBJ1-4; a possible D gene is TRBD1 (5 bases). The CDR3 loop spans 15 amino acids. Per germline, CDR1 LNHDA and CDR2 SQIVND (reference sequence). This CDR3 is CASSPLGASNGKLFF. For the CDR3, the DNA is TGTGCCAGTAGTCCCCTCGGGGCCTCTAATGGAAAACTGTTTTTT.

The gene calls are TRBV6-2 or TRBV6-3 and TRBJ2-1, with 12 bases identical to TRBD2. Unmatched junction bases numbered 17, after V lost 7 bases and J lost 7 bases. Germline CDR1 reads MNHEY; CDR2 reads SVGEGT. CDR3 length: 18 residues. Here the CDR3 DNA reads TGTGCCAGCACTTCCCCTAGCGGGAGGGTCTCATGGGGGAATGAGCAGTTCTTC. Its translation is CASTSPSGRVSWGNEQFF.

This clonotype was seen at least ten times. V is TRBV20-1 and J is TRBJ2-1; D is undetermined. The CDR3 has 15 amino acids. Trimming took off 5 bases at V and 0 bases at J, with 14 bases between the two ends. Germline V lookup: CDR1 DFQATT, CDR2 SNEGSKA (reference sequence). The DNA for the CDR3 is TGCAGTGCTGATCGGACGACGAGCTCCTACAATGAGCAGTTCTTC. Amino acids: CSADRTTSSYNEQFF.

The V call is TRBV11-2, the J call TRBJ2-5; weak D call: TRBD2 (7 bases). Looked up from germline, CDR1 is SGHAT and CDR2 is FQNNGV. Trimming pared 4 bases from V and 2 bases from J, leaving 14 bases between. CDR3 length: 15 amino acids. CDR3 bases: TGTGCCAGCAGCTGGACTAGACAGGCACAAGAGACCCAGTACTTC. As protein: CASSWTRQAQETQYF.

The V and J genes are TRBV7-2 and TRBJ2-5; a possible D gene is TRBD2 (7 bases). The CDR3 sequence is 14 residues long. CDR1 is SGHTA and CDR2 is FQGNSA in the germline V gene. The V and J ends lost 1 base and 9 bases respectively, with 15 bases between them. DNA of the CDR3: TGTGCCAGCAGCTTAGGGGGGGGCGGTCGACCCCAGTACTTC. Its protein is CASSLGGGGRPQYF.

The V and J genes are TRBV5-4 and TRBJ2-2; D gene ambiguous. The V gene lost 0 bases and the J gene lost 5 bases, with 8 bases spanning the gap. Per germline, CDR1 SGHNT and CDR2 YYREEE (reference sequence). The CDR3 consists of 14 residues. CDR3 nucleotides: TGTGCCAGCAGCTTGGAACTAACAACCGGGGAGCTGTTTTTT. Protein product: CASSLELTTGELFF. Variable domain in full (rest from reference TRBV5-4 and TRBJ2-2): ETGVTQSPTHLIKTRGQQVTLRCSSQSGHNTVSWYQQALGQGPQFIFQYYREEENGRGNFPPRFSGLQFPNYSSELNVNALELDDSALYLCASSLELTTGELFFGEGSRLTVL.

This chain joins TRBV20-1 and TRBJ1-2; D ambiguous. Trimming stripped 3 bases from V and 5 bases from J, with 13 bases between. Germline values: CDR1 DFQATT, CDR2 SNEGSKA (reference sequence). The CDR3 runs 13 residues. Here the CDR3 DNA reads TGCAGTGCTAGCCCCGGGCTGACGTATGGCTACACCTTC. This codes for CSASPGLTYGYTF.

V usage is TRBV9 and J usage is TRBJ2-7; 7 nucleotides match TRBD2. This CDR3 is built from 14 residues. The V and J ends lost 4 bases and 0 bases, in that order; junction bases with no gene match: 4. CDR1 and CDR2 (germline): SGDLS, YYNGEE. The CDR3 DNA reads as TGTGCCAGCAGCCCCAGCGGGGCCTCCTACGAGCAGTACTTC. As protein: CASSPSGASYEQYF.

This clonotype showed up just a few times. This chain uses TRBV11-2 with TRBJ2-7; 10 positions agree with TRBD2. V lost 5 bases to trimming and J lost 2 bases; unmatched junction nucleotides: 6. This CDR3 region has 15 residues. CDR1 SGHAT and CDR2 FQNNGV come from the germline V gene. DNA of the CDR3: TGTGCCAGCAGCCTCCTAGCGGGAGAAACCTACGAGCAGTACTTC. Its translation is CASSLLAGETYEQYF.

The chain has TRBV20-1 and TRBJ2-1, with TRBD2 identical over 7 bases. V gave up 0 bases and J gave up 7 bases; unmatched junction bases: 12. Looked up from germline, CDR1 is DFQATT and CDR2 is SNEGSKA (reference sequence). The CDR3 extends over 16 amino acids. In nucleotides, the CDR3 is TGCAGTGCTAGAGATCTGGGCGGGAGCACCGGGAATGAGCAGTTCTTC. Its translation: CSARDLGGSTGNEQFF.

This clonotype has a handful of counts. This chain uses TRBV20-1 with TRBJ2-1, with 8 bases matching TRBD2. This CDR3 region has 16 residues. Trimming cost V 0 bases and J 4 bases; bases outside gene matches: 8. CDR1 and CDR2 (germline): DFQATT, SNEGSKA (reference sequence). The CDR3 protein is CSARDQTAGVYNEQFF. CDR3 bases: TGCAGTGCTAGAGATCAAACAGCGGGAGTATACAATGAGCAGTTCTTC.

CDR3 sequence reads: CASSHPGIGELFF. In DNA form, the CDR3 reads TGCGCCAGCAGCCATCCCGGGATCGGGGAGCTGTTTTTT. The V and J genes are TRBV4-3 and TRBJ2-2, with D perhaps matching TRBD2 (5 bases). Trimming removed 3 bases from V and 7 bases from J, with 9 bases in between. CDR3 length: 13 amino acids. Germline V gene lookup returns CDR1 LGHNA and CDR2 YSLEER.

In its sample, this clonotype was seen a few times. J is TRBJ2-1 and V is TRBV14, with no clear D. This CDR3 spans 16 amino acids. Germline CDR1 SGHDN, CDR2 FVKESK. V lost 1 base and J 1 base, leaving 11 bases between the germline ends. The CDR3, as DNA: TGTGCCAGCAGCCAAGGGCAGCTTTGGTCCTACAATGAGCAGTTCTTC. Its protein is CASSQGQLWSYNEQFF.

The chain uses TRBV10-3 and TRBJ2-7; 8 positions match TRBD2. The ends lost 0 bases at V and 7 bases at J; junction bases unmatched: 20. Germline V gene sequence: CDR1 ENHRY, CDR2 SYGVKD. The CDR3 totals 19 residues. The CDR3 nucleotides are TGTGCCATCAGTGAGTCTCGGAGTAGCGGGATCTCCCAAGGGAAGGAGCAGTACTTC. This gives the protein CAISESRSSGISQGKEQYF.